Following are 31 T cell receptor beta chains from one sample sequenced in a study of T cells after yellow fever vaccination. TCRdb fed the 5' RACE reads into MiXCR, producing one record per CDR3 protein. This sample carries roughly 74,000 distinct CDR3 sequences, around 7% of them seen once, and the ten largest clones take around 32%. Sequencing was performed on CD8+ T cells sorted from PBMCs, taken less than 6 days after the first yellow fever vaccination. Every receptor here comes from a man aged 18 to 29 who received the YFV17D yellow fever vaccine.

This clonotype was picked up a small number of times. The chain couples TRBV7-9 to TRBJ2-1; TRBD2 agrees at 9 bases. The CDR3 spans 16 residues. Losses at the gene ends were 1 base for V and 4 bases for J; bases not matched to a gene: 5. CDR1 is SEHNR, CDR2 FQNEAQ, per germline (reference sequence). The CDR3 nucleotides are TGTGCCAGCAGCTTAGTAATAGCGGGGGTGTACAATGAGCAGTTCTTC. It translates to CASSLVIAGVYNEQFF.

The chain has TRBV7-6 and TRBJ2-2; TRBD1 aligns across 9 bases. The V and J ends lost 1 base and 4 bases, in that order; junction bases with no gene match: 4. The germline CDR1 and CDR2 sequences are SGHVS and FNYEAQ. CDR3 length: 16 residues. The CDR3, as DNA: TGTGCCAGCAGCTTAGGGGACAGGGTTTTCACCGGGGAGCTGTTTTTT. This encodes CASSLGDRVFTGELFF.

This clonotype was found many times. The chain carries TRBV6-5 and TRBJ2-1; D tentatively reads TRBD1 or TRBD2 (5 bases each). CDR3 length: 13 residues. V was cut by 0 bases and J by 6 bases, with 6 bases left in between. Germline V CDR1 and CDR2: MNHEY, SVGAGI. This chain's CDR3 is CASSYSGANEQFF. In DNA, the CDR3 is TGTGCCAGCAGTTACTCCGGGGCCAATGAGCAGTTCTTC.

This clonotype was observed many times. The chain is built from TRBV15 and TRBJ2-6, with TRBD1 identical over 9 bases. CDR1 is LNHNV, CDR2 YYDKDF, per germline (reference sequence). The ends lost 2 bases at V and 3 bases at J; junction bases unmatched: 8. The CDR3 spans 18 residues. Here the CDR3 DNA reads TGTGCCACCAGCAGACCGGGACAGGGTTTGATTGGGGCCAACGTCCTGACTTTC. Its protein product is CATSRPGQGLIGANVLTF.

CDR3 sequence: CASSFRQQFF. The CDR3 DNA reads as TGCGCCAGCAGCTTTCGTCAGCAGTTCTTC. This chain joins TRBV5-1 and TRBJ2-1; no clear D gene. The CDR3 length is 10 residues. Germline values: CDR1 SGHRS, CDR2 YFSETQ. Trimming removed 2 bases from V and 11 bases from J, with 5 bases in between.

This clonotype occurred a few times. CDR3 nucleotide sequence: TGCAGCTTCTCAGTGGGGGAGACCCAGTACTTC. This translates into CSFSVGETQYF. The chain recombines TRBV29-1 with TRBJ2-5, with D hard to call. The CDR3 totals 11 residues. Germline CDR1 SQVTM, CDR2 ANQGSEA. Trimming removed 8 bases at V and 5 bases at J, with 12 bases between.

The chain combines TRBV28 with TRBJ2-2; D is perhaps TRBD1 (5 bases). The CDR3 is 15 residues long. The germline gives CDR1 MDHEN, CDR2 SYDVKM. V was pared by 3 bases and J by 7 bases, with 15 bases between. The CDR3 sequence is CASSFSGLEIGELFF. As DNA, the CDR3 is TGTGCCAGCAGTTTTTCAGGGTTAGAGATCGGGGAGCTGTTTTTT.

In this sample, this clonotype turned up many times. The V call is TRBV6-5, the J call TRBJ2-3; D not certain. Trimming removed 2 bases at V and 2 bases at J, with 5 bases between. The CDR3 sequence is 13 residues long. Germline V lookup: CDR1 MNHEY, CDR2 SVGAGI. The CDR3 region has the DNA TGTGCCAGCAGTTACCGACACACAGATACGCAGTATTTT. Amino acid sequence: CASSYRHTDTQYF.

This clonotype was counted many times. The rearrangement links TRBV10-2 to TRBJ2-1; TRBD2 aligns across 13 bases. The CDR3 is 15 amino acids. V lost 6 bases to trimming and J lost 7 bases; unmatched junction nucleotides: 6. CDR1 and CDR2 (germline): WSHSY, SAAADI. CDR3 loop: CASRGGLAGPNEQFF. The CDR3 DNA reads as TGCGCCAGCAGGGGGGGACTAGCGGGACCGAATGAGCAGTTCTTC.

To note about this clonotype: A much larger clone sits a single nucleotide away, making a read error possible. The chain uses TRBV4-1 and TRBJ2-5, with TRBD2 matching over 9 bases. V dropped 0 bases and J dropped 2; count of bases not matched to a gene: 16. The CDR3 spans 20 residues. Germline CDR1 reads MGHRA; CDR2 reads YSYEKL. DNA for the CDR3: TGCGCCAGCAGCCAAGATAGTAGGGCTAGCGGGGTGGGGTATCAAGAGACCCAGTACTTC. Amino acid sequence: CASSQDSRASGVGYQETQYF.

This clonotype occurred many times. The chain is built from TRBV29-1 and TRBJ1-2; perhaps TRBD1 as D (6 bases). CDR3 length: 15 residues. The V and J ends lost 0 bases and 1 base respectively, with 12 bases between them. In germline, CDR1 is SQVTM, CDR2 ANQGSEA. CDR3 bases: TGCAGCGTTGAAGATCAGGACAGACTTAACTATGGCTACACCTTC. As protein: CSVEDQDRLNYGYTF.

This clonotype was recorded many times. The V call is TRBV6-1, the J call TRBJ1-2; no reliable D call. The CDR3 loop spans 13 amino acids. The germline CDR1 and CDR2 sequences are MNHNS and SASEGT. The V end lost 4 bases, the J end lost 2 bases, and 8 bases lay between the germline ends. The CDR3 DNA sequence: TGTGCCAGCAGTGTCGGGAAGAACTATGGCTACACCTTC. It specifies CASSVGKNYGYTF.

This clonotype was seen a few times. This chain links TRBV9 with TRBJ2-1; a weak D match, TRBD1 (7 bases). The germline gives CDR1 SGDLS, CDR2 YYNGEE. This CDR3 is built from 15 residues. The V gene lost 0 bases and the J gene lost 8 bases, with 15 bases spanning the gap. This CDR3 is CASSVEWGRGDEQFF. The CDR3 region has the DNA TGTGCCAGCAGCGTAGAGTGGGGCAGGGGGGATGAGCAGTTCTTC.

The chain uses TRBV7-3 and TRBJ2-5; 7 bases agree with TRBD2. V dropped 3 bases and J dropped 7; count of bases not matched to a gene: 11. Germline V lookup: CDR1 SGHTA, CDR2 FQGTGA. The CDR3 is 15 residues long. The CDR3 loop is CASSLSGIASGTQYF. The DNA of the CDR3 is TGTGCCAGCAGCTTGAGCGGGATAGCCTCTGGGACCCAGTACTTC.

This clonotype was seen ten or more times. The gene calls are TRBV4-3 and TRBJ2-5; D unresolved. Germline V gives CDR1 LGHNA, CDR2 YSLEER. The CDR3 consists of 15 residues. V dropped 0 bases and J dropped 1 base, with 9 bases sitting between them. In DNA, the CDR3 is TGCGCCAGCAGCCAAGAGGACGCCATCCAAGAGACCCAGTACTTC. This encodes CASSQEDAIQETQYF.

V gene TRBV7-8 combines with J gene TRBJ1-1; a possible D gene is TRBD1 (5 bases). Germline assignment: CDR1 SGHVS and CDR2 FQNEAQ. The V gene lost 5 bases and the J gene lost 7 bases, with 8 bases spanning the gap. This CDR3 spans 11 amino acids. The CDR3 protein is CASSIRGEAFF. As DNA, the CDR3 is TGTGCCAGCAGCATAAGGGGTGAAGCTTTCTTT.

Written as DNA, the CDR3 is TGTGCCAGCACCGTAGGGGGCCCGTACAATGAGCAGTTCTTC. Translated: CASTVGGPYNEQFF. The genes are TRBV27 and TRBJ2-1; TRBD1 matches 7 bases. The junction had 7 bases not matched to a gene; V was cut back by 7 bases and J by 4 bases. CDR1 is MNHEY and CDR2 is SMNVEV in the germline V gene (reference sequence). The CDR3 runs 14 residues.

This clonotype was counted ten times or more. The rearrangement uses TRBV6-2 or TRBV6-3 and TRBJ2-3; possible D gene TRBD2, 6 bases. This CDR3 comprises 12 residues. V dropped 8 bases and J dropped 4 bases, with 10 bases sitting between them. Germline CDR1 reads MNHEY; CDR2 reads SVGEGT. The CDR3 DNA reads TGTGCCAGCTCCCCGGGAGCAGATACGCAGTATTTT. Protein sequence: CASSPGADTQYF.

This clonotype was recorded many times. A much larger clone lies a single base off, so this may be a read error. The chain carries TRBV6-1 and TRBJ2-2; TRBD1 agrees at 8 bases. V was pared by 6 bases and J by 3 bases, with 0 bases of the junction left unmatched. There are 13 residues in the CDR3. CDR1 and CDR2 from the germline V gene are MNHNS and SASEGT. CDR3 nucleotides: TGTGCCAGCAGGGACAGGGACACCGGGGAGCTGTTTTTT. Its protein is CASRDRDTGELFF.

Ten or more counts support this clonotype. CDR3 residues: CASSLEGSGQSNQPQHF. CDR3 coding DNA: TGTGCCAGCAGCTTGGAAGGATCGGGACAGTCGAATCAGCCCCAGCATTTT. The chain uses TRBV5-6 and TRBJ1-5, with 7 positions matching TRBD1. V dropped 0 bases and J dropped 4; count of bases not matched to a gene: 10. CDR1 is SGHDT, CDR2 YYEEEE, per germline. This CDR3 region has 17 residues.

This clonotype was counted at least ten times. This chain connects TRBV5-1 to TRBJ2-5, with unresolved D. Looked up from germline, CDR1 is SGHRS and CDR2 is YFSETQ. This CDR3 region has 15 residues. The V and J ends lost 1 base and 7 bases respectively, with 17 bases between them. DNA for the CDR3: TGCGCCAGCAGCTTGCATGACCCACTTTGGGGGACCCAGTACTTC. Its translation is CASSLHDPLWGTQYF.

The rearrangement links TRBV6-5 to TRBJ2-1; TRBD2 agrees at 7 bases. Germline CDR1 and CDR2: MNHEY and SVGAGI. The CDR3 runs 14 residues. Trimming at V came to 4 bases and at J to 7 bases, leaving 7 bases not matched to a gene. The CDR3 protein is CASSSSGEGNEQFF. The DNA for the CDR3 is TGTGCCAGCAGTTCGAGCGGGGAAGGGAATGAGCAGTTCTTC.

In this sample, this clonotype turned up a few times. V is TRBV4-2 and J is TRBJ1-6; D is ambiguous. This CDR3 spans 18 amino acids. The V and J ends lost 1 base and 3 bases respectively, with 16 bases between them. The germline V gene encodes CDR1 LGHNA and CDR2 YNFKEQ. CDR3 in amino acids: CASSQAESSSYYNSPLHF. CDR3 nucleotide sequence: TGTGCCAGCAGCCAAGCAGAGAGTTCTAGTTACTATAATTCACCCCTCCACTTT.

This clonotype showed up many times. The chain recombines TRBV5-6 with TRBJ2-7; possibly TRBD1 or TRBD2 for D (6 bases each). Per the germline V gene, CDR1 is SGHDT and CDR2 is YYEEEE. V was pared by 2 bases and J by 2 bases, with 8 bases between. The CDR3 consists of 13 residues. CDR3 residues: CASSLGGPYEQYV. The CDR3 nucleotides read TGTGCCAGCAGCTTAGGGGGGCCCTACGAGCAGTACGTC.

The CDR3: CASSLLGGRSSYEQYF. DNA of the CDR3: TGTGCCAGCAGTTTATTAGGGGGGAGGAGCTCCTACGAGCAGTACTTC. The J gene is TRBJ2-7, the V gene TRBV27; D may correspond to TRBD1 or TRBD2 (6 bases each). There are 16 residues in the CDR3. Germline V lookup: CDR1 MNHEY, CDR2 SMNVEV (reference sequence). Deletions cut 1 base from V and 0 bases from J, with 13 bases between.

This clonotype has a count of ten or more. CDR3 nucleotide sequence: TGTGCCAGCAACCAGGGGTACAATCAGCCCCAGCATTTT. Residues: CASNQGYNQPQHF. The V and J genes are TRBV6-2 or TRBV6-3 and TRBJ1-5; D possibly corresponds to TRBD1 (6 bases). Germline values: CDR1 MNHEY, CDR2 SVGEGT. V was trimmed by 7 bases and J by 3 bases, leaving 10 bases between them. The CDR3 consists of 13 residues.

This clonotype was seen a handful of times. In DNA form, the CDR3 reads TGTGCCAGCAGCCATGGATCTAACTATGGCTACACCTTC. This encodes CASSHGSNYGYTF. V and J are TRBV7-2 and TRBJ1-2; D is unclear. Germline CDR1 is SGHTA and CDR2 is FQGNSA. The CDR3 runs 13 residues. Trimming cost V 5 bases and J 0 bases, with 7 bases left between them.

This clonotype was detected only a few times. The chain joins TRBV27 to TRBJ2-2; no firm D call. Trimming took off 5 bases at V and 5 bases at J, with 15 bases between the two ends. Looked up from germline, CDR1 is MNHEY and CDR2 is SMNVEV (reference sequence). The CDR3 loop spans 15 amino acids. The CDR3 loop reads CASSPRGTVTGELFF. The CDR3 DNA follows: TGTGCCAGCAGTCCGCGAGGAACCGTGACCGGGGAGCTGTTTTTT.

The chain carries TRBV12-3 or TRBV12-4 and TRBJ2-7; weak D call: TRBD2 (6 bases). This CDR3 is built from 15 residues. V was cut by 2 bases and J by 0 bases, with 11 bases left in between. CDR3 DNA: TGTGCCAGCAGTTTACATGGCGGGGACTCCTACGAGCAGTACTTC. As protein: CASSLHGGDSYEQYF.

A few counts support this clonotype. This chain joins TRBV5-1 and TRBJ2-7; 7 bases map to TRBD1. V was clipped by 4 bases and J by 7 bases; unmatched bases: 11. Germline loops: CDR1 SGHRS, CDR2 YFSETQ. The CDR3 extends over 14 amino acids. The CDR3, as DNA: TGCGCCAGCAGCGGGCCGGAGACAGGGCTTGAGCAGTACTTC. Its protein product is CASSGPETGLEQYF.

This clonotype was seen at least ten times. The chain is built from TRBV7-6 and TRBJ2-1; no clear D gene. CDR1 is SGHVS and CDR2 is FNYEAQ in the germline V gene. This CDR3 is built from 13 residues. V lost 5 bases to trimming and J lost 6 bases, with 11 bases between them. CDR3 amino acids: CASSAYSSNEQFF. CDR3 in DNA: TGTGCCAGCAGCGCCTACAGTTCCAATGAGCAGTTCTTC.